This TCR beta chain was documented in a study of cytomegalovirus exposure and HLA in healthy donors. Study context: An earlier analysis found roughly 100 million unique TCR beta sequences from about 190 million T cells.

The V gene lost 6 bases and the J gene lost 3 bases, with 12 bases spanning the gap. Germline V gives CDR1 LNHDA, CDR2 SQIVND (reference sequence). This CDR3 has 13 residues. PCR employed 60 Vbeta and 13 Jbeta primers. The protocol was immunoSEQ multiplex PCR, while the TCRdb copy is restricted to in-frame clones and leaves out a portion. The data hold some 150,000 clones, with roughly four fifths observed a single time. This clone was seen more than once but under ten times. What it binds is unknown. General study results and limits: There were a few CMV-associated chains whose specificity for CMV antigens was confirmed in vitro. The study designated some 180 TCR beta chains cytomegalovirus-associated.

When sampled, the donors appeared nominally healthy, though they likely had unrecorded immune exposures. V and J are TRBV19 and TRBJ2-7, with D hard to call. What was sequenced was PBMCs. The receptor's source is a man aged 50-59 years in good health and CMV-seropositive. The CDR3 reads CASRNSLGYEQYF. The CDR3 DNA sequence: TGTGCCAGTAGGAATAGCTTAGGCTACGAGCAGTACTTC.